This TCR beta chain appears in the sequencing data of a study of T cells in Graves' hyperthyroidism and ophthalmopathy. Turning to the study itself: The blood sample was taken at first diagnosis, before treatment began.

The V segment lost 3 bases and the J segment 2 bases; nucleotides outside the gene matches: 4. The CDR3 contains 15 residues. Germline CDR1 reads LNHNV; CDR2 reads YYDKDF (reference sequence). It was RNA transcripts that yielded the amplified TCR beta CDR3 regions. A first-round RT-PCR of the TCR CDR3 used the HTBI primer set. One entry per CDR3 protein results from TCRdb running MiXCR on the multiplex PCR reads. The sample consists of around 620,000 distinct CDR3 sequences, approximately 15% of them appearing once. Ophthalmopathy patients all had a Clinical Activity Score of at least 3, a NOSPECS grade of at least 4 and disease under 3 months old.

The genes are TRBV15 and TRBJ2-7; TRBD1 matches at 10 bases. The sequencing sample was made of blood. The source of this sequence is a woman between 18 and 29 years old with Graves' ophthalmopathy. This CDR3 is CATSSGTGVPYEQYF. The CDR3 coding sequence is TGTGCCACCAGCAGCGGGACAGGGGTCCCCTACGAGCAGTACTTC.